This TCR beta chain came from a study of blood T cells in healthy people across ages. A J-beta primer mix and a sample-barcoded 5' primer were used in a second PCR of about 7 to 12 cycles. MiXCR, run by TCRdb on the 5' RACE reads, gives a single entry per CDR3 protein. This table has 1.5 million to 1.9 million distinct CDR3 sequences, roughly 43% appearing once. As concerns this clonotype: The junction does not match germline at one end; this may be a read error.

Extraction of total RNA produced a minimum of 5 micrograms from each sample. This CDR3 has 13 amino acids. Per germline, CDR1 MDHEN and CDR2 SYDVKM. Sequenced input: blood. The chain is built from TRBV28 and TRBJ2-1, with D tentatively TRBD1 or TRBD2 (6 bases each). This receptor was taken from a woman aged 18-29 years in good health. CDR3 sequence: CAGSLGGGNEQFF. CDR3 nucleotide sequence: TGTGCCGGCAGTTTAGGAGGGGGTAATGAGCAGTTCTTC.